This TCR beta chain is from a study of control samples from healthy donors and cancer patients. Per the germline V gene, CDR1 is SGHKS and CDR2 is YYEKEE (reference sequence). V lost 2 bases and J lost 2, with 7 bases in between. The CDR3 has 14 residues. The table came from immunoSEQ multiplex PCR; TCRdb's copy has only in-frame clones and leaves some out. The profile shows approximately 170,000 clones, 85% to 90% of them singletons. The clonotype originates from a woman aged 50 to 60 in good health. The chain carries TRBV5-5 and TRBJ1-4; D is uncertain. Material: blood. CDR3 residues: CASSFPGTNEKLFF. In DNA form, the CDR3 reads TGTGCCAGCAGCTTCCCCGGGACTAATGAAAAACTGTTTTTT.